The table lists the clone carrying this T cell receptor (beta chain) with a count of one. The antigen is unknown. The data are from a study of identifying expanded T cells in peripheral blood. Germline V gives CDR1 SGDLS, CDR2 YYNGEE. The CDR3 contains 13 residues. V was cut by 3 bases and J by 11 bases, with 17 bases left in between. TCRdb's copy holds only in-frame clones and misses some; the assay was immunoSEQ multiplex PCR. This table holds roughly 86,000 clones, approximately 81% found once. Overall study findings and caveats: Approximately two-week clone count variance significantly increased as total template count grew.

Material: blood. The rearrangement links TRBV9 to TRBJ1-1; D remains unclear. This TCR derives from a person aged 18 to 75 in good health. The CDR3 spells CASSGTSADWAFF. CDR3 DNA: TGTGCCAGCAGCGGCACCTCGGCAGATTGGGCTTTCTTT.